This entry is about one TCR beta chain. Germline V gives CDR1 SGHTA, CDR2 FQGTGA. The CDR3 has 13 amino acids. V shed 5 bases and J shed 10 bases, with 12 bases lying between them. This entry is derived from a study of blood T cell repertoires in COVID-19. Overall study: From the United States, Italy and Spain came samples of acute and convalescent COVID-19.

Clones were read by immunoSEQ multiplex PCR, and TCRdb kept only the in-frame ones, dropping some. The table shows about 260,000 clones, with about nine tenths occurring only once. The receptor's source is a woman in her forties or fifties who had recovered from COVID-19. The chain employs TRBV7-3 and TRBJ1-6; D uncertain. The sample taken for sequencing was peripheral blood. In DNA form, the CDR3 reads TGTGCCAGCAGCGAAGCGGCGAGCTCACCCCTCCACTTT. The encoded protein is CASSEAASSPLHF.